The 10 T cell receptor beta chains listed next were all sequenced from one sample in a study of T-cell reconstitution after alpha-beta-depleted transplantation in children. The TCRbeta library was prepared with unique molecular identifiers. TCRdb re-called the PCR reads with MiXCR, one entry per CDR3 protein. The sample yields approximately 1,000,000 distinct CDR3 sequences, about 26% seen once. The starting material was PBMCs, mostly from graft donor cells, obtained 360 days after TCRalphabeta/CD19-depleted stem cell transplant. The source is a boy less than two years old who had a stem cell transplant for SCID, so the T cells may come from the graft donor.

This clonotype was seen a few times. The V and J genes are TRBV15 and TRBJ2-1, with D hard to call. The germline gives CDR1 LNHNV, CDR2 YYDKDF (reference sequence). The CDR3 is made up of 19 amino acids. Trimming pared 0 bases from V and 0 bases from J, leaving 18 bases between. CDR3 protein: CATSRDSSRVTPSYNEQFF. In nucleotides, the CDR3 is TGTGCCACCAGCAGAGACTCTTCCCGCGTAACACCCTCCTACAATGAGCAGTTCTTC. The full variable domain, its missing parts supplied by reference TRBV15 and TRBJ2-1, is DAMVIQNPRYQVTQFGKPVTLSCSQTLNHNVMYWYQQKSSQAPKLLFHYYDKDFNNEADTPDNFQSRRPNTSFCFLDIRSPGLGDTAMYLCATSRDSSRVTPSYNEQFFGPGTRLTVL.

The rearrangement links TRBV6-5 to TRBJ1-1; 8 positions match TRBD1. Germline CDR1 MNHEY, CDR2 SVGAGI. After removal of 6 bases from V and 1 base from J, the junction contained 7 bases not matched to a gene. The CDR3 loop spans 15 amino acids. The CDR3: CASSYDRGRNTEAFF. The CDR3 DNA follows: TGTGCCAGCAGCTACGACAGGGGCAGGAACACTGAAGCTTTCTTT.

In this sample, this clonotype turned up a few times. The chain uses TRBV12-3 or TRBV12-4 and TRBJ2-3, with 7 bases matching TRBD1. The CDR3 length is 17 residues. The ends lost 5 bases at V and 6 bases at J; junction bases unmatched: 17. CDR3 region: CASSPPIRDRGKDTQYF. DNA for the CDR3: TGTGCCAGCAGTCCTCCCATCCGGGACAGAGGGAAGGATACGCAGTATTTT.

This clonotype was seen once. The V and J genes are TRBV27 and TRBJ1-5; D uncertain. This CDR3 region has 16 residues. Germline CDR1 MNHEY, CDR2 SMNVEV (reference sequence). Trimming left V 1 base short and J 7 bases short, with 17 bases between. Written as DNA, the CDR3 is TGTGCCAGCAGTTTATTCTGGGGAGGGTCGGGGCAGCCCCAGCATTTT. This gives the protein CASSLFWGGSGQPQHF.

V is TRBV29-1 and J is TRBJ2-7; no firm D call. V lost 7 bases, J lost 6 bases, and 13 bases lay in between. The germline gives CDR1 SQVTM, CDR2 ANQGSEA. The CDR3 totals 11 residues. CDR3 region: CSAQTYTEQYF. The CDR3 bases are TGCAGCGCCCAGACGTATACCGAGCAGTACTTC.

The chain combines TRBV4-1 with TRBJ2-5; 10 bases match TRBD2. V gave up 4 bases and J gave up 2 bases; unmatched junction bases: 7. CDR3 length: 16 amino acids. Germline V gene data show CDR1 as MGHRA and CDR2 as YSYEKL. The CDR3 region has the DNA TGCGCCAGCAGCCGGGGACCGGGACTAGCGCAAGAGACCCAGTACTTC. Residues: CASSRGPGLAQETQYF.

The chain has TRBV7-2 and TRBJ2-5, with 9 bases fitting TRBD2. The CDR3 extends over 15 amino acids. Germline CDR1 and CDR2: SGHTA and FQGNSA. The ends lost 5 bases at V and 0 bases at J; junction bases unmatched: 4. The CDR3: CASSRAGGHQETQYF. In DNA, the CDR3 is TGTGCCAGCAGCCGAGCGGGGGGACACCAAGAGACCCAGTACTTC.

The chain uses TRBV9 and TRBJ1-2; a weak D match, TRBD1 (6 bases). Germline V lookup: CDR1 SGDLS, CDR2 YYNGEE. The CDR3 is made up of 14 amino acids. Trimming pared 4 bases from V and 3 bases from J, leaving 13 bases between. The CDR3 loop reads CASSTRDTHYGYTF. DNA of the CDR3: TGTGCCAGCAGCACCCGGGACACTCACTATGGCTACACCTTC.

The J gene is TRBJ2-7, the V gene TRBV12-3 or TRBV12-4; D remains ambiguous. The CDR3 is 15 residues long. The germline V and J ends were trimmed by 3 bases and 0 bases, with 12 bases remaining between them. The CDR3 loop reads CASSFGRSRSYEQYF. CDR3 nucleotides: TGTGCCAGCAGTTTTGGTCGGAGCCGCTCCTACGAGCAGTACTTC.

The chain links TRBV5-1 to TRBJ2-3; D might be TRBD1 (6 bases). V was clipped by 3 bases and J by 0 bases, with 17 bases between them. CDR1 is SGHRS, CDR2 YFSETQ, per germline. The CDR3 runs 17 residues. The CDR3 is CASSWGGQTTSTDTQYF. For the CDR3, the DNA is TGCGCCAGCAGCTGGGGTGGACAGACTACTAGCACAGATACGCAGTATTTT.